A single sample is the source of the 19 T cell receptor beta chains below, sequenced in a study of blood T cell repertoires in COVID-19. TCRdb keeps only in-frame clones here, not all; method: immunoSEQ multiplex PCR. Here the sample spans about 410,000 clones, roughly 85% being singletons. The source material was peripheral blood. The receptors were gathered from a woman aged 25 to 45 with active or convalescent COVID-19.

V usage is TRBV3-1 (or the pseudogene TRBV3-2) and J usage is TRBJ2-1, with 7 bases fitting TRBD2. After removal of 1 base from V and 2 bases from J, the junction contained 5 bases not matched to a gene. In germline, CDR1 is LGHDT, CDR2 YNNKEL (reference sequence). The CDR3 spans 16 residues. For the CDR3, the DNA is TGTGCCAGCAGCCAAGGGGACTATCCCCCCTACAATGAGCAGTTCTTC. Translated: CASSQGDYPPYNEQFF.

The chain joins TRBV13 to TRBJ2-1, with 11 bases fitting TRBD2. Germline V CDR1 and CDR2: PRHDT, FYEKMQ (reference sequence). The trim removed 0 bases at V and 9 bases at J, leaving 7 bases unmatched. The CDR3 spans 16 residues. The CDR3: CASSLGLAGGRGEQFF. The CDR3 region has the DNA TGTGCCAGCAGCTTAGGCCTAGCGGGGGGTAGGGGTGAGCAGTTCTTC.

The chain combines TRBV12-5 with TRBJ1-1; possibly TRBD1 for D (6 bases). Per germline, CDR1 LGHNT and CDR2 FRNRAP. V lost 0 bases and J lost 1, with 12 bases in between. This CDR3 spans 16 amino acids. CDR3 protein: CASGLVLTGSNTEAFF. The CDR3 DNA is TGTGCTAGTGGTTTGGTACTGACAGGATCGAACACTGAAGCTTTCTTT.

The chain recombines TRBV4-1 with TRBJ2-3, with D perhaps matching TRBD1 (6 bases). Trimming took 1 base from V and 0 from J, leaving 11 bases between them. Germline lookup yields CDR1 MGHRA and CDR2 YSYEKL. This CDR3 contains 16 residues. The CDR3 loop reads CASSQGWTASTDTQYF. The CDR3 region has the DNA TGCGCCAGCAGCCAAGGTTGGACAGCTAGCACAGATACGCAGTATTTT.

The CDR3 sequence is CAWSQTANGSRLEEQYF. In DNA form, the CDR3 reads TGTGCCTGGAGTCAAACGGCTAACGGGAGTCGATTGGAGGAGCAGTACTTC. This sequence joins TRBV30 and TRBJ2-7; tentative D call: TRBD2 (6 bases). The CDR3 sequence is 17 residues long. V was trimmed by 2 bases and J by 7 bases, leaving 27 bases between them. The V gene's germline CDR1 is GTSNPN and CDR2 SVGIG (reference sequence).

V usage is TRBV19 and J usage is TRBJ1-1, with D possibly being TRBD1 (5 bases). This CDR3 has 15 residues. Germline values: CDR1 LNHDA, CDR2 SQIVND (reference sequence). V was trimmed by 5 bases and J by 0 bases, leaving 13 bases between them. In nucleotides, the CDR3 is TGTGCCAGTAGTTTACGACCGGGGGTGAACACTGAAGCTTTCTTT. Translated: CASSLRPGVNTEAFF.

This clone was detected a few times. V gene TRBV10-1 combines with J gene TRBJ1-1; 8 bases line up with TRBD1. Germline loops: CDR1 WNHNN, CDR2 SYGVQD (reference sequence). After removal of 8 bases from V and 5 bases from J, the junction contained 13 bases not matched to a gene. The CDR3 consists of 15 residues. The CDR3 is CASSRDRRLSTEAFF. The CDR3, as DNA: TGCGCCAGCTCCCGGGACAGGAGACTATCTACTGAAGCTTTCTTT.

The chain joins TRBV27 to TRBJ1-2; no clear D. Trimming left V 1 base short and J 7 bases short, with 16 bases between. Germline assignment: CDR1 MNHEY and CDR2 SMNVEV (reference sequence). The CDR3 consists of 15 residues. CDR3 amino acids: CASSLYPGFRSGYTF. For the CDR3, the DNA is TGTGCCAGCAGTTTATATCCGGGTTTCCGAAGTGGCTACACCTTC.

On this clone: The identical CDR3 is also encoded by other nucleotide sequences in the sample. The chain combines TRBV5-1 with TRBJ2-1; perhaps TRBD1 as D (6 bases). Germline CDR1 reads SGHRS; CDR2 reads YFSETQ. V dropped 2 bases and J dropped 6 bases, with 12 bases sitting between them. The CDR3 has 14 residues. The DNA of the CDR3 is TGCGCCAGCAGCTTATCTGGGGGCAGCAATGAGCAGTTCTTC. As protein: CASSLSGGSNEQFF.

V is TRBV7-2 and J is TRBJ2-7; 14 nucleotides agree with TRBD2. Trimming cost V 5 bases and J 5 bases; bases outside gene matches: 8. This CDR3 comprises 16 residues. The germline V gene has CDR1 SGHTA and CDR2 FQGNSA. DNA for the CDR3: TGTGCCAGCAGCCCTAGGGGACTAGCGGGAGACCACGAGCAGTACTTC. Protein: CASSPRGLAGDHEQYF.

The chain carries TRBV3-1 (or the pseudogene TRBV3-2) and TRBJ1-2, with 7 bases that match TRBD1. The germline V gene has CDR1 LGHDT and CDR2 YNNKEL (reference sequence). Trimming removed 4 bases from V and 4 bases from J; junction bases left unmatched: 3. The CDR3 contains 13 residues. CDR3 nucleotides: TGTGCCAGCAGCCCCGGGACAGCCTATGGCTACACCTTC. Translation: CASSPGTAYGYTF.

The rearrangement uses TRBV19 and TRBJ2-7; D may be TRBD2 (6 bases). CDR3 size: 15 residues. Per the germline V gene, CDR1 is LNHDA and CDR2 is SQIVND (reference sequence). V dropped 3 bases and J dropped 3 bases, with 15 bases sitting between them. CDR3 region: CASSIATADYYEQYF. CDR3 in DNA: TGTGCCAGTAGTATCGCGACGGCGGACTACTACGAGCAGTACTTC.

CDR3 region: CASSQPGQGNQPQHF. The CDR3 DNA sequence: TGCGCCAGCAGCCAACCCGGACAGGGCAATCAGCCCCAGCATTTT. The chain has TRBV4-1 and TRBJ1-5; 7 bases are a match to TRBD1. This CDR3 has 15 residues. The junction had 3 bases not matched to a gene; V was cut back by 2 bases and J by 2 bases. Germline values: CDR1 MGHRA, CDR2 YSYEKL.

The chain is built from TRBV30 and TRBJ1-3; TRBD1 agrees at 7 bases. CDR3 length: 17 amino acids. The germline V gene encodes CDR1 GTSNPN and CDR2 SVGIG (reference sequence). Trimming removed 1 base from V and 7 bases from J; junction bases left unmatched: 16. The CDR3 nucleotides read TGTGCCTGGAGTGACGAACTAACAGGGGTGCCTTCGAACACCATATATTTT. It is translated as CAWSDELTGVPSNTIYF.

The chain carries TRBV19 and TRBJ1-1; D perhaps matches TRBD1 (6 bases). Germline V gives CDR1 LNHDA, CDR2 SQIVND (reference sequence). The CDR3 sequence is 11 residues long. The CDR3 sequence: CPGTSNTEAFF. CDR3 in DNA: TGTCCGGGGACATCGAACACTGAAGCTTTCTTT.

This chain links TRBV18 with TRBJ2-2, with TRBD1 matching over 9 bases. The CDR3 is 17 amino acids. With 3 bases clipped from V and 6 bases from J, the junction kept 11 bases outside the gene matches. CDR1 and CDR2 from the germline V gene are KGHSH and LQKENI. As DNA, the CDR3 is TGTGCCAGCTCACCTTACATTCTACAGGGGGCCTCCGGGGAGCTGTTTTTT. Encoded protein: CASSPYILQGASGELFF.

This clone turned up a few times. This chain connects TRBV5-1 to TRBJ2-1; possibly TRBD1 for D (5 bases). The V end lost 1 base, the J end lost 8 bases, and 16 bases lay between the germline ends. The CDR3 sequence is 15 residues long. Germline V gene data show CDR1 as SGHRS and CDR2 as YFSETQ. The DNA for the CDR3 is TGCGCCAGCAGCTTGTCAGGGCTTTCTTACGATGAGCAGTTCTTC. Translated, it gives CASSLSGLSYDEQFF.

The chain recombines TRBV18 with TRBJ1-1; 8 bases line up with TRBD1. This CDR3 is built from 15 residues. CDR1 and CDR2 from the germline V gene are KGHSH and LQKENI. Trimming at V came to 3 bases and at J to 4 bases, leaving 7 bases not matched to a gene. The DNA for the CDR3 is TGTGCCAGCTCACCTCAAGGGGACAGGATCACTGAAGCTTTCTTT. Amino acids: CASSPQGDRITEAFF.

V gene TRBV19 combines with J gene TRBJ1-2; D unclear. CDR1 and CDR2 from the germline V gene are LNHDA and SQIVND (reference sequence). This CDR3 comprises 14 residues. Trimming took off 3 bases at V and 4 bases at J, with 12 bases between the two ends. As DNA, the CDR3 is TGTGCCAGTAGTATGGGCAGTACGGCCTATGGCTACACCTTC. Protein: CASSMGSTAYGYTF.